Shown below are 26 T cell receptor beta chains from a single sample sequenced in a study of T-cell memory formation after mild COVID-19. Each CDR3 protein is one row after TCRdb ran MiXCR on the 5' RACE reads. The sample has about 440,000 distinct CDR3 sequences; 20% are singletons. Sequencing was performed on PBMCs or a T cell subset sorted from them (not recorded which). These receptor sequences come from an adult woman who had mild COVID-19 (a few samples of this study predate the infection). Cell type and time point are not known.

The V and J genes are TRBV30 and TRBJ2-7; tentative D call: TRBD1 (5 bases). With 2 bases removed from V and 0 bases from J, the gap between germline ends came to 11 bases. This CDR3 is 14 amino acids long. Germline V lookup: CDR1 GTSNPN, CDR2 SVGIG (reference sequence). CDR3 nucleotide sequence: TGTGCCTGGAGTCCGACAGCTAGCTCCTACGAGCAGTACTTC. This translates into CAWSPTASSYEQYF.

This chain joins TRBV12-3 or TRBV12-4 and TRBJ1-2; D gene ambiguous. The V end lost 7 bases, the J end lost 0 bases, and 15 bases lay between the germline ends. The CDR3 consists of 15 residues. The CDR3 spells CASTVSLGSNYGYTF. The CDR3 DNA is TGTGCCAGCACGGTTTCCCTCGGGTCTAACTATGGCTACACCTTC.

The J gene is TRBJ2-3, the V gene TRBV7-8; D possibly matches TRBD1 or TRBD2 (5 bases each). Trimming stripped 1 base from V and 0 bases from J, with 8 bases between. CDR1 is SGHVS and CDR2 is FQNEAQ in the germline V gene. The CDR3 runs to 15 residues. The CDR3 region is CASSLVEGSTDTQYF. The CDR3, as DNA: TGTGCCAGCAGCTTAGTAGAGGGGAGCACAGATACGCAGTATTTT. Combining the CDR3 with reference TRBV7-8 and TRBJ2-3 gives the whole variable domain GAGVSQSPRYKVAKRGQDVALRCDPISGHVSLFWYQQALGQGPEFLTYFQNEAQLDKSGLPSDRFFAERPEGSVSTLKIQRTQQEDSAVYLCASSLVEGSTDTQYFGPGTRLTVL.

The chain employs TRBV6-5 and TRBJ2-5; 7 nucleotides match TRBD2. Germline V gene sequence: CDR1 MNHEY, CDR2 SVGAGI. This CDR3 is 14 amino acids long. Trimming took 6 bases from V and 5 from J; bases not matched to a gene: 9. The DNA of the CDR3 is TGTGCCAGCAGCAAGGGAGGGGAACCCGAGACCCAGTACTTC. Its protein is CASSKGGEPETQYF.

The chain is built from TRBV5-1 and TRBJ2-3; D uncertain. Germline CDR1 and CDR2: SGHRS and YFSETQ. This CDR3 contains 12 residues. V dropped 4 bases and J dropped 4 bases, with 7 bases sitting between them. The CDR3 DNA is TGCGCCAGCAGCGTGCAGGCAGATACGCAGTATTTT. Protein product: CASSVQADTQYF.

The rearrangement links TRBV7-8 to TRBJ2-2; unclear D gene. V was cut by 5 bases and J by 5 bases, with 9 bases left in between. This CDR3 contains 13 residues. The germline V gene has CDR1 SGHVS and CDR2 FQNEAQ. In nucleotides, the CDR3 is TGTGCCAGCAGCGATTCTCCAACCGGGGAGCTGTTTTTT. Its translation is CASSDSPTGELFF.

This clonotype was seen many times. The chain joins TRBV7-9 to TRBJ2-2, with D unclear. Trimming took off 6 bases at V and 5 bases at J, with 10 bases between the two ends. CDR1 SEHNR and CDR2 FQNEAQ come from the germline V gene (reference sequence). The CDR3 runs to 13 residues. The CDR3 loop is CASSLGSTGELFF. In nucleotides, the CDR3 is TGTGCCAGCAGTCTCGGCTCGACCGGGGAGCTGTTTTTT.

The chain carries TRBV15 and TRBJ1-2; TRBD1 might be the D (5 bases). The CDR3 is 13 amino acids. The V gene lost 0 bases and the J gene lost 8 bases, with 10 bases spanning the gap. CDR1 and CDR2 (germline): LNHNV, YYDKDF (reference sequence). CDR3 protein: CATSREGTWGYTF. The CDR3 DNA reads as TGTGCCACCAGCAGAGAGGGGACCTGGGGCTACACCTTC.

This clonotype has a handful of counts. V usage is TRBV15 and J usage is TRBJ2-5; tentative D call: TRBD2 (5 bases). V was shortened by 1 base and J by 2 bases, with 14 bases between the two germline ends. Germline V gene data show CDR1 as LNHNV and CDR2 as YYDKDF (reference sequence). The CDR3 sequence is 16 residues long. The CDR3 sequence: CATSRGVSGAQETQYF. CDR3 sequence (DNA): TGTGCCACCAGCAGAGGGGTCAGCGGCGCTCAAGAGACCCAGTACTTC.

A few counts support this clonotype. The V and J genes are TRBV18 and TRBJ1-2; perhaps TRBD1 as D (6 bases). Germline CDR1 is KGHSH and CDR2 is LQKENI. The V and J ends lost 2 bases and 6 bases respectively, with 13 bases between them. The CDR3 consists of 14 residues. As DNA, the CDR3 is TGTGCCAGCTCACCAAATCAGGGGTTGAATGGCTACACCTTC. Translating gives CASSPNQGLNGYTF.

The chain carries TRBV7-2 and TRBJ2-7, with 7 bases that match TRBD1. The germline CDR1 and CDR2 sequences are SGHTA and FQGNSA. CDR3 length equals 15 residues. Trimming at V came to 5 bases and at J to 3 bases, leaving 10 bases not matched to a gene. The CDR3 region is CASSEPGQSFYEQYF. As DNA, the CDR3 is TGTGCCAGCAGCGAGCCGGGACAGAGTTTCTACGAGCAGTACTTC.

V gene TRBV24-1 combines with J gene TRBJ2-1, with TRBD2 identical over 7 bases. The ends lost 6 bases at V and 9 bases at J; junction bases unmatched: 7. From germline, CDR1 is KGHDR and CDR2 SFDVKD. This CDR3 comprises 13 residues. The CDR3 nucleotides are TGTGCCACCAGTTTTGCGGGAGAGGCTGAGCAGTTCTTC. This translates into CATSFAGEAEQFF.

J is TRBJ1-5 and V is TRBV7-2; 7 positions match TRBD1. The germline gives CDR1 SGHTA, CDR2 FQGNSA. Trimming took 5 bases from V and 4 from J; bases not matched to a gene: 8. CDR3 length: 15 amino acids. CDR3 in DNA: TGTGCCAGCAGCCAACAGGGGCCCACGAATCAGCCCCAGCATTTT. Its protein product is CASSQQGPTNQPQHF.

The sample holds a few counts of this clonotype. This sequence joins TRBV12-3 or TRBV12-4 and TRBJ2-7; perhaps D is TRBD1 or TRBD2 (6 bases each). Trimming cost V 6 bases and J 0 bases, with 15 bases left between them. The CDR3 loop spans 15 amino acids. This CDR3 is CASSEGGLSSYEQYF. For the CDR3, the DNA is TGTGCCAGCAGCGAGGGGGGACTGAGCTCCTACGAGCAGTACTTC.

This clonotype was seen a few times. The V gene is TRBV5-6, the J gene TRBJ1-1, with D uncertain. Deletions cut 1 base from V and 6 bases from J, with 7 bases between. Germline-derived CDR1 and CDR2 are SGHDT and YYEEEE. The length of the CDR3 is 12 residues. In nucleotides, the CDR3 is TGTGCCAGCAGCTTGACCCCCTCTGAAGCTTTCTTT. This translates into CASSLTPSEAFF.

There are a few counts of this clonotype. This sequence joins TRBV20-1 and TRBJ2-1, with no clear D. Germline V gene data show CDR1 as DFQATT and CDR2 as SNEGSKA (reference sequence). With 6 bases removed from V and 0 bases from J, the gap between germline ends came to 9 bases. CDR3 length: 13 residues. This CDR3 reads CSAVRSSYNEQFF. CDR3 nucleotides: TGCAGTGCCGTTAGAAGCTCCTACAATGAGCAGTTCTTC.

At least ten counts were recorded for this clonotype. The V gene is TRBV24-1, the J gene TRBJ2-1, with D unresolved. V lost 6 bases and J 4 bases, leaving 3 bases between the germline ends. The CDR3 runs to 11 residues. Germline V CDR1 and CDR2: KGHDR, SFDVKD. The CDR3 DNA sequence: TGTGCCACCAGTTTGTACAATGAGCAGTTCTTC. Its protein product is CATSLYNEQFF.

About this clonotype: A junction boundary mismatches the germline segment, possibly from a read error. This rearrangement joins TRBV6-5 to TRBJ2-2; no definite D call. This CDR3 spans 13 amino acids. The germline V gene has CDR1 MNHEY and CDR2 SVGAGI. The CDR3 DNA reads as TGTGCCAGCAGTTACACACGCACCCGGGAGCTGTTTTTT. It translates to CASSYTRTRELFF.

The V call is TRBV19, the J call TRBJ2-5; 9 bases line up with TRBD2. Germline V lookup: CDR1 LNHDA, CDR2 SQIVND (reference sequence). CDR3 length: 14 amino acids. V lost 6 bases and J lost 9; bases outside the gene matches: 11. The CDR3 spells CASSAGGTLGAQYF. The DNA for the CDR3 is TGTGCCAGTAGCGCGGGGGGGACGCTTGGGGCCCAGTACTTC.

In DNA form, the CDR3 reads TGTGCCACCAGTGATGAGGACACCAGCACAGATACGCAGTATTTT. Its protein product is CATSDEDTSTDTQYF. The chain has TRBV24-1 and TRBJ2-3; tentative D call: TRBD1 (5 bases). V shed 3 bases and J shed 0 bases, with 9 bases lying between them. The CDR3 runs 15 residues. CDR1 is KGHDR, CDR2 SFDVKD, per germline.

This CDR3 is CASSELKIGGRNTEAFF. CDR3 nucleotide sequence: TGTGCCAGCAGTGAACTCAAAATAGGGGGGCGGAACACTGAAGCTTTCTTT. V is TRBV25-1 and J is TRBJ1-1; D is perhaps TRBD1 (6 bases). Germline V gene data show CDR1 as MGHDK and CDR2 as SYGVNS. Trimming shortened V by 2 bases and J by 1 base, and 17 bases separated the two germline ends. CDR3 length: 17 residues.

This clonotype turned up a few times. The chain couples TRBV7-2 to TRBJ2-5; D not resolved. This CDR3 is built from 12 residues. Germline-derived CDR1 and CDR2 are SGHTA and FQGNSA. Trimming left V 3 bases short and J 9 bases short, with 11 bases between. DNA of the CDR3: TGTGCCAGCAGCTTTGGACCCTTGGCCCAGTACTTC. It codes for CASSFGPLAQYF.

This chain's CDR3 is CASSKGHGSSYNEQFF. CDR3 in DNA: TGTGCCAGCAGCAAGGGACACGGAAGCTCCTACAATGAGCAGTTCTTC. This chain uses TRBV21-1 with TRBJ2-1; no DNA check was done on the table's D call, TRBD1. TRBV21-1 is given as a pseudogene. CDR3 length: 16 residues.

The V and J genes are TRBV12-3 or TRBV12-4 and TRBJ2-2; D not resolved. There are 12 residues in the CDR3. The germline V and J ends were trimmed by 3 bases and 6 bases, with 5 bases remaining between them. CDR3 loop: CASSFEAGELFF. The CDR3 DNA follows: TGTGCCAGCAGTTTCGAAGCCGGGGAGCTGTTTTTT.

This clonotype has only a few counts. Here the CDR3 reads CASSVGQAMGYEQYF. CDR3 nucleotide sequence: TGCGCCAGCAGCGTGGGACAGGCGATGGGGTACGAGCAGTACTTC. The chain has TRBV5-1 and TRBJ2-7, with 8 bases fitting TRBD1. In germline, CDR1 is SGHRS, CDR2 YFSETQ. The CDR3 covers 15 residues. Trimming removed 4 bases from V and 4 bases from J; junction bases left unmatched: 10.

This chain connects TRBV11-3 to TRBJ2-1; TRBD2 matches at 11 bases. The CDR3 consists of 12 residues. With V trimmed by 5 bases and J by 12 bases, 3 bases remained unmatched. CDR1 and CDR2 from the germline V gene are SGHNT and YENEEA. This chain's CDR3 is CASSPGTSGQFF. The CDR3 DNA follows: TGTGCCAGCAGCCCGGGGACTAGCGGGCAGTTCTTC. Combining the CDR3 with reference TRBV11-3 and TRBJ2-1 gives the whole variable domain EAGVVQSPRYKIIEKKQPVAFWCNPISGHNTLYWYLQNLGQGPELLIRYENEEAVDDSQLPKDRFSAERLKGVDSTLKIQPAELGDSAVYLCASSPGTSGQFFGPGTRLTVL.